The 8 T cell receptor beta chains presented below share a single source sample, sequenced in a study of spatial heterogeneity in lung cancer. TCRdb analysed the 5' RACE reads with MiXCR anew, one entry per CDR3 protein. The table records about 38,000 distinct CDR3 sequences, around 7.5% of them present only once. Noted time point: sample taken at primary tumor resection. Sequencing of whole RNA from tumor, nontumor lung or frozen PBMC involved no sorting. This sample comprised PBMCs, obtained at surgery. These TCRs come from a male donor with early-stage non-small cell lung cancer.

This clonotype was seen ten or more times. The chain recombines TRBV24-1 with TRBJ1-6; 8 bases are shared with TRBD1. Losses at the gene ends were 9 bases for V and 10 bases for J; bases not matched to a gene: 10. Germline V gives CDR1 KGHDR, CDR2 SFDVKD. The CDR3 length is 14 residues. The CDR3 is CATRGQGRGSPLHF. In nucleotides, the CDR3 is TGTGCCACCCGAGGACAGGGAAGAGGCTCACCCCTCCACTTT.

This clonotype has at least ten counts. J is TRBJ1-4 and V is TRBV20-1; TRBD1 matches at 10 bases. The CDR3 runs to 13 residues. Germline V gene sequence: CDR1 DFQATT, CDR2 SNEGSKA (reference sequence). J was trimmed by 7 bases and V by 3 bases; bases with no gene match: 2. CDR3 sequence: CSARDRGSEKLFF. DNA of the CDR3: TGCAGTGCTAGGGACAGGGGGAGTGAAAAACTGTTTTTT.

This clonotype was seen more than once but under ten times. The V gene is TRBV19, the J gene TRBJ2-3; tentatively, D is TRBD1 (6 bases). The CDR3 consists of 14 residues. CDR1 is LNHDA and CDR2 is SQIVND in the germline V gene (reference sequence). V dropped 4 bases and J dropped 2 bases, with 10 bases sitting between them. The CDR3 DNA reads TGTGCCAGTAGTAACAGGGTTCCCACAGATACGCAGTATTTT. Its translation: CASSNRVPTDTQYF.

The J gene is TRBJ2-2, the V gene TRBV6-5; D perhaps matches TRBD1 (5 bases). The ends were cut back, 5 bases at V and 4 bases at J, with 14 bases in the middle. In germline, CDR1 is MNHEY, CDR2 SVGAGI. This CDR3 region has 15 residues. The CDR3 coding sequence is TGTGCCAGCAGTCCCAGGGCCCCGGGCACCGGGGAGCTGTTTTTT. Translating it yields CASSPRAPGTGELFF.

This clonotype was seen many times. The chain employs TRBV9 and TRBJ2-1, with TRBD2 matching over 8 bases. CDR3 length: 16 amino acids. The ends lost 0 bases at V and 4 bases at J; junction bases unmatched: 6. Germline V gives CDR1 SGDLS, CDR2 YYNGEE. This CDR3 is CASSVDFGTRYNEQFF. CDR3 bases: TGTGCCAGCAGCGTAGATTTCGGGACTAGATACAATGAGCAGTTCTTC.

J is TRBJ2-1 and V is TRBV27, with no clear D. The V end lost 3 bases, the J end lost 0 bases, and 12 bases lay between the germline ends. CDR3 size: 16 residues. Germline V gene lookup returns CDR1 MNHEY and CDR2 SMNVEV (reference sequence). The CDR3 DNA follows: TGTGCCAGCAGTTTCGGGCTCCGGAGCTCCTACAATGAGCAGTTCTTC. It translates to CASSFGLRSSYNEQFF.

This clonotype came up a few times. The genes are TRBV12-3 or TRBV12-4 and TRBJ2-1, with a tentative D call TRBD2 (5 bases). Trimming took off 6 bases at V and 9 bases at J, with 15 bases between the two ends. This CDR3 comprises 13 residues. The CDR3 DNA follows: TGTGCCAGCAGCCCGGGCGGGTCGCTTGAGCAGTTCTTC. Translating it yields CASSPGGSLEQFF.

This clonotype was seen at least ten times. The chain employs TRBV6-5 and TRBJ2-3; 10 nucleotides align to TRBD2. With 1 base clipped from V and 7 bases from J, the junction kept 8 bases outside the gene matches. The V gene's germline CDR1 is MNHEY and CDR2 SVGAGI. The CDR3 has 16 amino acids. The CDR3 spells CASSYLLAGGGNTQYF. CDR3 nucleotide sequence: TGTGCCAGCAGTTACTTGTTAGCGGGGGGAGGGAATACGCAGTATTTT.